This T cell receptor beta chain was retrieved from a study of long-term antiretroviral therapy in people with HIV (dated by TCRdb to between 2021 and 2024). About the investigation overall: Collection of the earliest samples took place about a decade ahead of the 2015 WHO recommendation for immediate ART, at a time when ART was typically delayed until CD4 counts fell. This retrospective serial study examined whether starting ART and sustained HIV suppression were associated with changes in the composition and diversity of the TRB repertoire in peripheral blood. From 25 to 30 adults with confirmed HIV infection, the cohort provided 150 to 200 cryopreserved PBMC samples, gathered serially across a mean of around 6 years (range 1-12). Among the 30 to 35 participants with HIV, approximately 10 were female. No cross-contamination during QIAcube processing was seen in test extractions of a monoclonal T-cell line run alongside 25 to 35 polyclonal samples. The paper's findings and limits, for the study overall: Samples dated from the mid-2000s to the late 2010s, and the ART regimens used may be less effective than current ones. Because cell numbers in pre-ART samples were limited, unsorted PBMC were profiled instead of sorted CD4+ and CD8+ T cells. CDR3 length ranges in HIV repertoires were narrower than in controls, and network structure suggested an antigen-experienced repertoire with only a slight naive shift after ART. The repertoire was dominated across all time points by expanded TRB clones identified before ART initiation, although this dominance was seen to fluctuate and to decrease in many PLHIV after ART. Starting ART was linked to a significant rise in TRB diversity, yet even with long-term ART the diversity remained significantly lower than in transplant donor controls. Since PBMC availability was limited, sequencing covered only the TCR beta chain, with no alpha chain pairing. No data were available on ART adherence, viral resistance or therapy changes, limiting inferences about post-ART repertoire changes.

This clone was counted only a few times. Its antigen is unknown. Nothing much larger sits one base from this clone, and base qualities are not available. The immunoSEQ hsTCRB v3.0 assay was used at survey level resolution for TRB variable region sequencing. The targeted TRB sequencing depth was roughly 40,000-55,000 T-cell genomes per sample. Pooled TRB libraries were sequenced on an Illumina MiSeq with a v3 150-cycle kit. In the original analysis: Repertoire analysis ran in R within a reproducible Nextflow workflow covering QC, data transformation and analysis. Custom analyses were implemented in LymphoSeq2, an R package for AIRR-Seq data exploration. Four samples yielding fewer than 5000 total TRB sequences were excluded, leaving roughly 200 analyzed HIV repertoires. Of the 188 retained HIV repertoires, about 60 were collected before and more than 120 after ART initiation. Each repertoire was downsampled to 5000 TRB nucleotide sequences, and summary statistics were averaged across 100 downsampling iterations. The analysis kept only TRB sequences whose CDR3 regions were at least seven amino acids long. Diversity was measured with a Shannon entropy-derived clonality score and the Gini coefficient. In the repertoire networks, any two of the top 5000 CDR3 amino acid sequences were connected whenever the two sequences differed by an edit distance of one. GLIPH2 predicted antigen specificity groups and MHC restriction for TRB CDR3 amino acid sequences. CDR3 amino acid sequences were matched against VDJdb and McPAS-TCR to flag known CMV, EBV, HIV or tissue antigen associations. Pre-ART, post-ART and control groups were compared with Wilcoxon signed-rank tests and Holm-Bonferroni correction. TCRdb stores this immuneACCESS table with in-frame sequences only. Part of the clones is absent; in the studies checked, under half of the shortfall reflects unresolved V genes, and no reason is known for the rest. Clone size and the V and J calls come from that table; the DNA yielded D and trimming. The table for this sample lists tens of thousands of clones; 65% to 85% of them were counted only once. Clones ranked in the top ten supply 6.2% of the sample.

Participants were included only if at least one PBMC sample before ART initiation and at least two post-ART samples were available. Every participant with HIV received treatment in the United States of America. Before DNA extraction, cryopreserved samples containing 1-10 million PBMC were thawed and washed. At the time of the earliest PBMC sample, participants with HIV were aged between roughly 23 and 60 years. PBMC samples from each participant spanned 1-4 timepoints before ART initiation and 2-8 timepoints after ART initiation, with a median of 7 samples. For every participant, serial HIV viral load, CD4+ T-cell count, ART history and demographic data were obtained. A Qiagen kit on a QIAcube was used to extract genomic DNA from unsorted PBMC, with samples processed in batches of 12. The CDR3 runs 13 residues from the cysteine to the phenylalanine. This entry keeps only the CDR3 DNA: 39 bases, framed from base 1. Based on the germline V gene, the CDR1 and CDR2 sequences are SGHVS and FQNEAQ. V is pared back by 3 bases and J by 3 bases, with 9 bases lying between the germline termini.

In this chain, TRBV7-8 is recombined with TRBJ2-7, and the D gene may be TRBD1, 5 bases matching. The material sequenced was unsorted PBMCs, taken 0.4 years after starting antiretroviral therapy. The sequence was collected from a man aged 18 to 29 with HIV. The CDR3 in this case is CASSFDSFYEQYF. In nucleotide form, the sequence is TGTGCCAGCAGCTTCGACAGCTTCTACGAGCAGTACTTC.